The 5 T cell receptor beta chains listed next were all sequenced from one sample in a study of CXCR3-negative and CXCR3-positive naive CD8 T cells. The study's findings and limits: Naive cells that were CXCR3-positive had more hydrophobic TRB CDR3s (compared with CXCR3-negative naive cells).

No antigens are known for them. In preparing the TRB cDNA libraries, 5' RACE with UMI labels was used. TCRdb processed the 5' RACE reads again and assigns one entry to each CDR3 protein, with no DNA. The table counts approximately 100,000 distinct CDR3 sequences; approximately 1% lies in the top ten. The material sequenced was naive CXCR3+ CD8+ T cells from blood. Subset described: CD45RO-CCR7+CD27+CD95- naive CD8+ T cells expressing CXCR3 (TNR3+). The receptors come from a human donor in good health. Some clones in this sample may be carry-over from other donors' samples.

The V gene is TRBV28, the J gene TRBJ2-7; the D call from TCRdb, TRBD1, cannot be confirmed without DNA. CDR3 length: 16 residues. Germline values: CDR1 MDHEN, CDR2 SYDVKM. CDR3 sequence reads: CASGLRDRGSSYEQYF.

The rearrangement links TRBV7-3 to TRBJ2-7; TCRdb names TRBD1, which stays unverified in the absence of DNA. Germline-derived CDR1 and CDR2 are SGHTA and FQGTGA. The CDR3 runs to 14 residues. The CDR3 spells CASSPRQGRYEQYF.

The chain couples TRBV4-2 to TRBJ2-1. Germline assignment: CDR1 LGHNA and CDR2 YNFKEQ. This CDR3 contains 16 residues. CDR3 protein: CASSQDGGLAYNEQFF.

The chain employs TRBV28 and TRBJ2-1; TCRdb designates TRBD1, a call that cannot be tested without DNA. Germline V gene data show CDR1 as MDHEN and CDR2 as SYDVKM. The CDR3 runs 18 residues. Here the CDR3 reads CASSSLHLSGTNYNEQFF.

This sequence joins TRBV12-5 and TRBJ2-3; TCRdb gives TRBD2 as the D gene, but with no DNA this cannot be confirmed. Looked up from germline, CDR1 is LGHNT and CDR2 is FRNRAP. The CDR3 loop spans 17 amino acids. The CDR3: CASGLATGLAGTDTQYF.